Each of the 22 T cell receptor beta chains below was sequenced from the same sample in a study of blood T cell repertoires in COVID-19. Using immunoSEQ multiplex PCR, the repertoire was profiled, and TCRdb retains in-frame clones only, with some absent. The sample shows about 300,000 clones, 70% to 90% of them seen only once. Sequenced material: peripheral blood. These receptors originate from a young woman with COVID-19, enrolled during active disease.

The chain carries TRBV9 and TRBJ1-3; weak D call: TRBD1 (5 bases). Trimming shortened V by 0 bases and J by 7 bases, and 11 bases separated the two germline ends. The CDR3 is 14 amino acids. Germline V CDR1 and CDR2: SGDLS, YYNGEE. The CDR3 coding sequence is TGTGCCAGCAGCGTAGCCAGGGATGGGAACACCATATATTTT. It is translated as CASSVARDGNTIYF.

The chain carries TRBV28 and TRBJ2-5; 10 bases agree with TRBD1. V dropped 5 bases and J dropped 6; count of bases not matched to a gene: 9. The CDR3 length is 15 residues. The germline gives CDR1 MDHEN, CDR2 SYDVKM. CDR3 residues: CASSEGTGVGKTQYF. In DNA, the CDR3 is TGTGCCAGCAGTGAAGGGACAGGGGTTGGGAAGACCCAGTACTTC.

The rearrangement joins TRBV6-5 to TRBJ1-2, with D maybe TRBD1 (5 bases). The CDR3 consists of 13 residues. V gave up 2 bases and J gave up 8 bases, with 12 bases separating them. Per the germline V gene, CDR1 is MNHEY and CDR2 is SVGAGI. DNA for the CDR3: TGTGCCAGCAGTTACCCGGGGGGTAGGGGCTACACCTTC. The encoded protein is CASSYPGGRGYTF.

This rearrangement joins TRBV6-5 to TRBJ2-3; 11 bases line up with TRBD2. Germline CDR1 is MNHEY and CDR2 is SVGAGI. The junction had 3 bases not matched to a gene; V was cut back by 2 bases and J by 2 bases. This CDR3 comprises 16 residues. For the CDR3, the DNA is TGTGCCAGCAGTTACCTACTAGCGGGGGTCACAGATACGCAGTATTTT. Its protein product is CASSYLLAGVTDTQYF.

In the case of this clone: The conserved phenylalanine or tryptophan normally closing the CDR3 is absent here, so this likely arose from a read error. The DNA is left out, because the CDR3 cannot be placed on it with certainty; the CDR3 is given as TCRdb lists it. This chain connects TRBV29-1 to TRBJ1-3. The CDR3 extends over 12 residues, inclusive of both ends. Germline V gene sequence: CDR1 SQVTM, CDR2 ANQGSEA. The CDR3 spells CSADVDLALDAI.

The V and J genes are TRBV4-2 and TRBJ2-5; 7 bases fit TRBD1. The CDR3 has 14 residues. CDR1 is LGHNA and CDR2 is YNFKEQ in the germline V gene. J was trimmed by 4 bases and V by 4 bases; bases with no gene match: 6. CDR3 nucleotides: TGTGCCAGCAGCCCACCGGGACAGCGAGAGACCCAGTACTTC. This sequence encodes CASSPPGQRETQYF.

CDR3 in amino acids: CASSLTTGYTFRNYGYTF. The CDR3 nucleotides read TGCGCCAGCAGCCTAACGACAGGGTATACTTTCAGGAACTATGGCTACACCTTC. V usage is TRBV5-1 and J usage is TRBJ1-2, with TRBD1 matching over 7 bases. This CDR3 contains 18 residues. Germline V CDR1 and CDR2: SGHRS, YFSETQ. The J segment lost 2 bases and the V segment lost 4 bases, leaving 17 bases of the junction unmatched. Using reference TRBV5-1 and TRBJ1-2 for the parts outside the CDR3, the full variable domain is KAGVTQTPRYLIKTRGQQVTLSCSPISGHRSVSWYQQTPGQGLQFLFEYFSETQRNKGNFPGRFSGRQFSNSRSEMNVSTLELGDSALYLCASSLTTGYTFRNYGYTFGSGTRLTVV.

The chain uses TRBV28 and TRBJ2-5; 8 bases map to TRBD1. The CDR3 has 15 amino acids. Per germline, CDR1 MDHEN and CDR2 SYDVKM. V lost 1 base, J lost 3 bases, and 4 bases stayed unmatched. The CDR3 nucleotides read TGTGCCAGCAGTTTATATCGGACAGGGAAAGAGACCCAGTACTTC. Translation: CASSLYRTGKETQYF. The variable domain in full, completed from reference TRBV28 and TRBJ2-5, reads DVKVTQSSRYLVKRTGEKVFLECVQDMDHENMFWYRQDPGLGLRLIYFSYDVKMKEKGDIPEGYSVSREKKERFSLILESASTNQTSMYLCASSLYRTGKETQYFGPGTRLLVL.

The chain is built from TRBV28 and TRBJ2-1, with TRBD2 identical over 8 bases. The CDR3 length is 15 residues. The junction had 5 bases not matched to a gene; V was cut back by 5 bases and J by 2 bases. The germline gives CDR1 MDHEN, CDR2 SYDVKM. The CDR3 is CASSRGGPPYNEQFF. CDR3 bases: TGTGCCAGCAGTCGGGGGGGCCCCCCCTACAATGAGCAGTTCTTC.

The rearrangement joins TRBV2 to TRBJ2-3, with D uncertain. With 8 bases removed from V and 0 bases from J, the gap between germline ends came to 9 bases. CDR1 is SNHLY, CDR2 FYNNEI, per germline. The CDR3 runs 13 residues. The CDR3 protein is CASAVSSTDTQYF. The CDR3 bases are TGTGCCAGCGCGGTATCTAGCACAGATACGCAGTATTTT.

The J gene is TRBJ2-5, the V gene TRBV5-1; TRBD1 aligns across 7 bases. The V and J ends lost 0 bases and 5 bases, in that order; junction bases with no gene match: 7. This CDR3 has 15 amino acids. The germline CDR1 and CDR2 sequences are SGHRS and YFSETQ. The CDR3 DNA reads as TGCGCCAGCAGCTTGGGACAGGGTGAGGGTGAGACCCAGTACTTC. Its protein is CASSLGQGEGETQYF.

V gene TRBV19 combines with J gene TRBJ1-6; D unresolved. The germline gives CDR1 LNHDA, CDR2 SQIVND (reference sequence). The length of the CDR3 is 13 residues. Trimming removed 3 bases at V and 6 bases at J, with 6 bases between. CDR3 sequence (DNA): TGTGCCAGTAGTATTGAGCCTAATTCACCCCTCCACTTT. Encoded protein: CASSIEPNSPLHF.

The CDR3 loop reads CASSQDRGQYETQYF. CDR3 sequence (DNA): TGCGCCAGCAGCCAAGATCGCGGACAGTACGAGACCCAGTACTTC. The gene calls are TRBV4-1 and TRBJ2-5; TRBD1 is a possible D gene (6 bases). The CDR3 runs 15 residues. CDR1 and CDR2 (germline): MGHRA, YSYEKL. V was cut by 0 bases and J by 5 bases, with 13 bases left in between.

The chain couples TRBV25-1 to TRBJ1-1; tentative D call: TRBD1 (5 bases). Germline CDR1 reads MGHDK; CDR2 reads SYGVNS. The CDR3 is made up of 12 amino acids. V gave up 6 bases and J gave up 5 bases, with 10 bases separating them. The CDR3 loop is CASRGGRTEAFF. In nucleotides, the CDR3 is TGTGCCAGCAGGGGGGGGAGAACTGAAGCTTTCTTT.

The chain has TRBV27 and TRBJ1-1; possible D gene TRBD1, 6 bases. Looked up from germline, CDR1 is MNHEY and CDR2 is SMNVEV (reference sequence). This CDR3 is 15 amino acids long. Trimming cost V 5 bases and J 1 base, with 14 bases left between them. The chain's CDR3 is CASSITGSANTEAFF. CDR3 DNA: TGTGCCAGCAGTATAACAGGGAGTGCGAACACTGAAGCTTTCTTT.

The chain uses TRBV6-5 and TRBJ2-2, with D perhaps matching TRBD2 (6 bases). Germline values: CDR1 MNHEY, CDR2 SVGAGI. The V end lost 7 bases, the J end lost 1 base, and 10 bases lay between the germline ends. This CDR3 spans 14 amino acids. This chain's CDR3 is CASNAGWNTGELFF. CDR3 sequence (DNA): TGTGCCAGCAACGCGGGGTGGAACACCGGGGAGCTGTTTTTT.

The V call is TRBV28, the J call TRBJ2-5; D is possibly TRBD1 (6 bases). The V and J ends lost 5 bases and 2 bases respectively, with 12 bases between them. CDR1 is MDHEN, CDR2 SYDVKM, per germline. The CDR3 has 14 amino acids. The CDR3 nucleotides are TGTGCCAGCAGTCCGAACAGGGTACAAGAGACCCAGTACTTC. As protein: CASSPNRVQETQYF.

A few counts support this clone. The V and J genes are TRBV3-1 (or the pseudogene TRBV3-2) and TRBJ1-5; TRBD1 is a possible D gene (5 bases). V was trimmed by 0 bases and J by 6 bases, leaving 6 bases between them. CDR3 length: 13 amino acids. Germline V gives CDR1 LGHDT, CDR2 YNNKEL (reference sequence). In DNA form, the CDR3 reads TGTGCCAGCAGCCAAGAAGGGGTTCAGCCCCAGCATTTT. Amino acids: CASSQEGVQPQHF.

The rearrangement joins TRBV25-1 to TRBJ2-5; 11 positions match TRBD2. The CDR3 extends over 15 amino acids. V was clipped by 3 bases and J by 5 bases; unmatched bases: 5. The germline gives CDR1 MGHDK, CDR2 SYGVNS. The CDR3: CASSDLTSGGETQYF. The CDR3 DNA follows: TGTGCCAGCAGTGACCTAACTAGCGGGGGTGAGACCCAGTACTTC.

The chain couples TRBV6-5 to TRBJ1-2; a weak D match, TRBD1 (6 bases). Germline values: CDR1 MNHEY, CDR2 SVGAGI. CDR3 size: 14 residues. With 5 bases removed from V and 4 bases from J, the gap between germline ends came to 14 bases. DNA of the CDR3: TGTGCCAGCAGTAGACAAACAGGGAGCTATGGCTACACCTTC. This gives the protein CASSRQTGSYGYTF.

V and J are TRBV2 and TRBJ1-1; 8 positions match TRBD1. Germline CDR1 SNHLY, CDR2 FYNNEI. Losses at the gene ends were 8 bases for V and 2 bases for J; bases not matched to a gene: 10. CDR3 length: 15 amino acids. CDR3 in DNA: TGTGCCAGCCTGGGACAGGCAGTTAGAAACACTGAAGCTTTCTTT. Translating gives CASLGQAVRNTEAFF.

This clone was detected only once. The J gene is TRBJ2-7, the V gene TRBV18; D unclear. CDR3 size: 14 residues. The germline gives CDR1 KGHSH, CDR2 LQKENI. V was pared by 2 bases and J by 3 bases, with 11 bases between. CDR3 coding DNA: TGTGCCAGCTCACCATTCCCAGGTCACTACGAGCAGTACTTC. This sequence encodes CASSPFPGHYEQYF. Based on the CDR3 plus reference TRBV18 and TRBJ2-7, the full variable domain is NAGVMQNPRHLVRRRGQEARLRCSPMKGHSHVYWYRQLPEEGLKFMVYLQKENIIDESGMPKERFSAEFPKEGPSILRIQQVVRGDSAAYFCASSPFPGHYEQYFGPGTRLTVT.